This T cell receptor (beta chain) was recorded in a study of preoperative IRX-2 immunotherapy in early breast cancer. Profiled with immunoSEQ multiplex PCR; TCRdb holds only in-frame clones, not every one. The table records around 39,000 clones, about 94% of them present only once. CDR3 size: 16 residues. Documented treatment: preoperative locoregional IRX-2 cytokine immunotherapy. Patients received preoperative, locoregional IRX-2 cytokine immunotherapy in a phase Ib study. This clone has just a few counts. This specimen was tumor tissue, taken after IRX-2 immunotherapy. This receptor was identified in a human donor with breast cancer. The rearrangement joins TRBV21-1 to TRBJ2-4; the table's D call, TRBD2, has no DNA check behind it. TRBV21-1 is termed a pseudogene. The CDR3 nucleotides are TGTGCCAGCAAGACTGGGGGACTAGCGGGTTTTCACATTCAGTACTTC. Translating gives CASKTGGLAGFHIQYF.